This TCR beta chain was retrieved from a study of OX40 agonist ivuxolimab in advanced cancers. Study overall: The study enrolled dose-escalation patients with hepatocellular carcinoma, melanoma, renal cell or head and neck cancer.

Clones were sequenced by immunoSEQ multiplex PCR, and TCRdb holds only the in-frame ones, with some missing. The data contain 35,000 to 50,000 clones, 88% of them singletons. Details on this clone: Its antigen is not identified.

Findings of the study overall: CD8+ T cells showed, on average, more clonal expansion than CD4+ cells.

The germline V gene encodes CDR1 SGHTA and CDR2 FQGTGA. Deletions cut 0 bases from V and 4 bases from J, with 5 bases between. This CDR3 is 13 amino acids long. The sequence was obtained from an adult with an advanced solid tumor such as melanoma, head and neck, liver or kidney cancer. The sequences come from CD4+ or CD8+ T cells sorted from blood, collected in a trial of the OX40 agonist ivuxolimab. V usage is TRBV7-3 and J usage is TRBJ2-3; D not resolved. CDR3 region: CASSLTGADTQYF. CDR3 bases: TGTGCCAGCAGCTTAACTGGGGCAGATACGCAGTATTTT.